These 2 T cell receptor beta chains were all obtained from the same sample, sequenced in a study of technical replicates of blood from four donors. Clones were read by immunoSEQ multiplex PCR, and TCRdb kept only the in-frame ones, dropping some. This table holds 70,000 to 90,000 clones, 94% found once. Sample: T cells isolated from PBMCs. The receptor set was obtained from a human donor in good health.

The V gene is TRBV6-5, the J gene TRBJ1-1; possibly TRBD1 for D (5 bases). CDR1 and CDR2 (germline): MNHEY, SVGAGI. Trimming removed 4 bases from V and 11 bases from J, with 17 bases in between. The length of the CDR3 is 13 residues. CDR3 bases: TGTGCCAGCAGTTCCGGAAGTCAGGGTTCGGCTTTCTTT. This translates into CASSSGSQGSAFF.

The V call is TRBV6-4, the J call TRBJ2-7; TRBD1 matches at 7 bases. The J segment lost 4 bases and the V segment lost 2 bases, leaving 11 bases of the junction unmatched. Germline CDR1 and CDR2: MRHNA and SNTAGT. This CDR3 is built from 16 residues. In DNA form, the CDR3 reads TGTGCCAGCAGTGACGACCCCGACAGGGTTAGTTACGAGCAGTACTTC. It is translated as CASSDDPDRVSYEQYF.